Described below is a single TCR beta chain sequence and its context. V was trimmed by 6 bases and J by 4 bases, leaving 15 bases between them. Germline V CDR1 and CDR2: DFQATT, SNEGSKA (reference sequence). The CDR3 is 13 residues long. The RNA, roughly 0.45 to 1 ug, was put through reverse transcription using random hexamers. TCRdb used MiXCR to reprocess the immunoSEQ multiplex PCR reads, holding one entry per CDR3 protein. Of some 120,000 distinct CDR3 sequences listed, 80% to 95% are singletons. These data originate in a study of CD8 T cells in Susac syndrome. CD8+ and CD4+ T cells from blood underwent TCR beta sequencing, which was carried out in a high-throughput format.

Sequenced sample: CD4+ T cells from PBMCs. The receptor was isolated from a human donor in good health. V gene TRBV20-1 combines with J gene TRBJ2-5; a weak D match, TRBD1 (6 bases). This chain's CDR3 is CSAQGPRGETQYF. The CDR3, as DNA: TGCAGTGCCCAGGGGCCCAGGGGAGAGACCCAGTACTTC.